The sequence of this T cell receptor beta chain was determined in a study of brain T cells in children with intractable seizures. The CDR3 has 13 amino acids. Germline V gives CDR1 SQVTM, CDR2 ANQGSEA. Trimming took 0 bases from V and 4 from J, leaving 9 bases between them. Assay used: immunoSEQ multiplex PCR; TCRdb lists only in-frame clones, some missing. The sample includes approximately 77,000 clones, about 93% of them seen just once. The sample here was peripheral blood, taken at surgery. The source is a boy under two years old with tuberous sclerosis and intractable seizures. The chain is built from TRBV29-1 and TRBJ1-1, with D maybe TRBD1 (6 bases). CDR3 coding DNA: TGCAGCGTTGAAGAGGGAGGGGGCACTGAAGCTTTCTTT. This encodes CSVEEGGGTEAFF.